These T cell receptor beta chains were read from a single sample in a study of T cell responses to AZD1222 COVID-19 vaccine. Measured with immunoSEQ multiplex PCR; TCRdb has only the in-frame clones, and not every one. The sample carries 180,000 or so clones, 88% recorded once. The specimen was peripheral blood, collected on day 0 of AZD1222 vaccination. The origin of the receptors is an adult in good health. CDR3s include the opening cysteine and the closing phenylalanine or tryptophan.

V gene	J gene	CDR3 protein
TRBV11-2	TRBJ1-1	CASRSGVNTEAFF
TRBV5-1	TRBJ1-1	CASSLDGVGSVTEAFF
TRBV6-2/TRBV6-3	TRBJ2-7	CASSYYRDRLYEQYF
TRBV9	TRBJ2-5	CASSVGAGRETQYF
TRBV7-2	TRBJ2-3	CASSLMRSTDTQYF
TRBV19	TRBJ1-2	CASSIARGAGYTF
TRBV7-9	TRBJ1-1	CASSSPWGAETEAFF
TRBV30	TRBJ1-3	CAWSVISASGNTIYF
TRBV7-8	TRBJ1-5	CASSLAQGGDQPQHF
TRBV5-1	TRBJ1-1	CASSTAGQGLDTEAFF
TRBV25-1	TRBJ2-5	CASKGAWEQETQYF
TRBV3-1/TRBV3-2	TRBJ2-2	CASSQELPTQFGTGELFF
TRBV16	TRBJ2-3	CACITRGGGAADTQYF
TRBV5-8	TRBJ2-3	CASSLTSTSDFDTQYF
TRBV6-5	TRBJ1-1	CASLDRGLNTEAFF
TRBV6-5	TRBJ2-3	CASSSRAGWADTQYF
TRBV3-1/TRBV3-2	TRBJ2-3	CASSQAVGVSTDTQYF
TRBV10-3	TRBJ1-2	CAISESPNRDYGYTF
TRBV18	TRBJ2-1	CASSPGVDNEQFF
TRBV7-9	TRBJ1-5	CASKGVGQDQPQHF
TRBV19	TRBJ1-1	CASSFTTGGEAFF
TRBV5-6	TRBJ2-4	CASSLAKDFKNIQYF
TRBV4-1	TRBJ1-2	CASSQPTGRDWYGYTF
TRBV25-1	TRBJ2-7	CASSEFPGQGYEQYF
TRBV4-1	TRBJ1-1	CASSQARGRGARNTEAFF
TRBV7-9	TRBJ2-1	CASRNTGTSGNNEQFF
TRBV6-6	TRBJ1-5	CASSPGPFHYQPQHF
TRBV6-6	TRBJ2-1	CASSYTSGSSYNEQFF
TRBV30	TRBJ1-6	CAWRGSYNSPLHF
TRBV10-3	TRBJ1-6	CAISAGTGNSPLHF
TRBV11-2	TRBJ2-7	CASSSRLAVSYEQYF
TRBV25-1	TRBJ2-6	CASSEYQGLGANVLTF
TRBV19	TRBJ2-7	CASSRGQSSTYEQYF
TRBV10-3	TRBJ2-3	CATGGGDTQYF
TRBV6-1	TRBJ2-7	CASSDLYEQYF
TRBV19	TRBJ1-2	CASSLPPTGRYGYTF
TRBV11-2	TRBJ1-5	CASSSLRGRRNQPQHF
TRBV9	TRBJ2-3	CASSPRTDYTDTQYF
TRBV7-2	TRBJ2-2	CASSLVRLAGGYTGELFF
TRBV20-1	TRBJ2-1	CSAVGANEQFF
TRBV15	TRBJ2-2	CATSRDRWGANTGELFF
TRBV6-5	TRBJ1-2	CASSSQGEGYTF
TRBV29-1	TRBJ2-7	CSVGAGNSYEQYF
TRBV3-1/TRBV3-2	TRBJ2-5	CASSPRGARDETQYF
TRBV6-1	TRBJ2-7	CASSEMGQGLYEQYF
TRBV18	TRBJ2-1	CASSTGQRNEQFF
TRBV5-4	TRBJ2-5	CASSRTGTPQETQYF
TRBV5-4	TRBJ2-5	CASSLARGQGETQYF
TRBV6-6	TRBJ1-4	CASSYGQGGGKLFF
TRBV19	TRBJ1-6	CASTQDSPSPLHF